The rows below give T cell receptor beta chains drawn from one sample of a study of cytomegalovirus exposure and HLA in healthy donors. Sequenced by immunoSEQ multiplex PCR; TCRdb stores in-frame clones only, minus some. The data contain over 95,000 clones, 70% to 85% of them seen just once; the ten biggest clones take up about a tenth. The sequencing sample was made of PBMCs. The source of these receptors is a man in his forties in good health and CMV-seropositive. Each CDR3 is given with its conserved first and last residue. A D gene is named only where the DNA matches it firmly. Rows give clone size only sometimes, using once, few, many, or a class for an expanded clone.

clone_size	v_call	d_call	j_call	cdr3_length	cdr3_nt	cdr3_aa
NA	TRBV19	NA	TRBJ1-1	13	TGTGCCAGTAGTACCTCAGGGTACTCGGGAGCTTTCTTT	CASSTSGYSGAFF
NA	TRBV27	TRBD1	TRBJ1-5	15	TGTGCCAGCAGGACAGGGCTACATAGCAATCAGCCCCAGCATTTT	CASRTGLHSNQPQHF
NA	TRBV9	TRBD2	TRBJ2-1	15	TGTGCCAGCAGCGTAGTGCTAGCGGGGGCCAATGAGCAGTTCTTC	CASSVVLAGANEQFF
NA	TRBV9	NA	TRBJ2-3	14	TGTGCCAGCAACGCGGCGGGATTCACAGATACGCAGTATTTT	CASNAAGFTDTQYF
NA	TRBV4-3	TRBD1	TRBJ1-4	16	TGCGCCAGCAGCCAAAACCCGGACAGGGATGGTGAAAAACTGTTTTTT	CASSQNPDRDGEKLFF
NA	TRBV6-1	NA	TRBJ1-2	13	TGTGCCAGCACCCTACCAAATAACTATGGCTACACCTTC	CASTLPNNYGYTF
NA	TRBV30	TRBD1	TRBJ1-5	15	TGTGCCTGGAGCGCCACAGGGGGCTGGAATCAGCCCCAGCATTTT	CAWSATGGWNQPQHF
NA	TRBV7-2	NA	TRBJ2-5	15	TGTGCCAGCAGCTTAGCCAACGGAGTAGAAGAGACCCAGTACTTC	CASSLANGVEETQYF
NA	TRBV7-9	TRBD1	TRBJ1-1	15	TGTGCCAGCAGCCCTTCTTGGACAGGGCGGGGAGAAGCTTTCTTT	CASSPSWTGRGEAFF
NA	TRBV6-1	TRBD2	TRBJ2-1	16	TGTGCCAGCAGTGAATACGGGGGGGATTTGTTCAATGAGCAGTTCTTC	CASSEYGGDLFNEQFF
NA	TRBV4-1	NA	TRBJ2-5	15	TGCGCCAGCAGCCAAGATTTCAACTTACAAGAGACCCAGTACTTC	CASSQDFNLQETQYF
NA	TRBV6-5	TRBD1	TRBJ1-2	16	TGTGCCAGCAGTTTTGAGCCGACAGGGGGGGTTTATGGCTACACCTTC	CASSFEPTGGVYGYTF
few	TRBV10-2	TRBD1	TRBJ2-5	15	TGCGCCAGCAGACAGGGGGCGCGGGTGAAAGAGACCCAGTACTTC	CASRQGARVKETQYF
NA	TRBV2	NA	TRBJ2-1	14	TGTGCCAGCAGTGAGACAGCTGCCTACAATGAGCAGTTCTTC	CASSETAAYNEQFF
NA	TRBV5-1	TRBD1	TRBJ2-7	12	TGCGCCAGCAGCTTGACAGGGGGCGAGCAGTACTTC	CASSLTGGEQYF
NA	TRBV7-7	TRBD1	TRBJ2-5	14	TGTGCTAGCAGCCCAACAGGGGGCCGAGAGACCCAGTACTTC	CASSPTGGRETQYF
few	TRBV28	NA	TRBJ2-7	11	TGTGCCAGCAGTACAGGGTTCGAGCAGTACTTC	CASSTGFEQYF
NA	TRBV9	NA	TRBJ1-6	16	TGTGCCAGCAGCGTAGAAGGGGGCTCCTATAATTCACCCCTCCACTTT	CASSVEGGSYNSPLHF
NA	TRBV6-4	NA	TRBJ2-1	15	TGTGCCAGCAGACTATCAGGGTTTACCTACAATGAGCAGTTCTTC	CASRLSGFTYNEQFF
NA	TRBV6-1	TRBD1	TRBJ1-6	15	TGTGCCAGCACCGGGACAGGTCTTCCGTACTCACCCCTCCACTTT	CASTGTGLPYSPLHF
few	TRBV14	NA	TRBJ2-2	15	TGTGCCAGCAGTCCACCGGGGGTCCGCACCGGGGAGCTGTTTTTT	CASSPPGVRTGELFF
NA	TRBV7-2	NA	TRBJ1-4	14	TGTGCCAGCAGCTTGGGCAGGGCTAATGAAAAACTGTTTTTT	CASSLGRANEKLFF
NA	TRBV28	NA	TRBJ1-1	14	TGTGCCAGCAGTTCGCCCGAAAAAGACTATGAAGCTTTCTTT	CASSSPEKDYEAFF
NA	TRBV27	NA	TRBJ1-2	10	TGTGCCACCCGACTATATGGCTACACCTTC	CATRLYGYTF
NA	TRBV11-3	TRBD1	TRBJ2-7	13	TGTGCCAGCAGTCAGGGACAGGCCTACGAGCAGTACTTC	CASSQGQAYEQYF
NA	TRBV18	NA	TRBJ2-7	14	TGTGCCAGCTCACCACTTCGCAGGGACTACGAGCAGTACTTC	CASSPLRRDYEQYF
NA	TRBV28	TRBD1	TRBJ2-2	17	TGTGCCAGCAGCCCCGGCACCGCAGGGGGTTCGGCCGGGGAGCTGTTTTTT	CASSPGTAGGSAGELFF
NA	TRBV5-1	NA	TRBJ2-2	14	TGCGCCAGCAGCTTGGCGCCAGAAACCGGGGAGCTGTTTTTT	CASSLAPETGELFF
NA	TRBV11-2	NA	TRBJ1-2	13	TGTGCCAGCAGCACCCGGACAGACGGTGGCTACACCTTC	CASSTRTDGGYTF
NA	TRBV19	TRBD1	TRBJ1-2	15	TGTGCCAGTAGTATAGCTCGGACAGGGTTCGATGGCTACACCTTC	CASSIARTGFDGYTF
NA	TRBV19	NA	TRBJ2-2	15	TGTGCCAGTAGTATGGGGGGAGGGAACACCGGGGAGCTGTTTTTT	CASSMGGGNTGELFF
NA	TRBV19	NA	TRBJ2-7	12	TGTGCCAGTACAGGGGGAGGCTACGAGCAGTACTTC	CASTGGGYEQYF
NA	TRBV5-1	TRBD1	TRBJ2-7	15	TGCGCCAGCAGCGTAGGGCCGGGACAGGGTTACGAGCAGTACTTC	CASSVGPGQGYEQYF
few	TRBV5-1	NA	TRBJ1-6	15	TGCGCCAGCAGCTTGGGACCTTCGAGGGATTCACCCCTCCACTTT	CASSLGPSRDSPLHF
NA	TRBV5-1	TRBD2	TRBJ2-3	17	TGCGCCAGCAGCTTAGAAATACTAGCGGGGAAAACAGATACGCAGTATTTT	CASSLEILAGKTDTQYF
NA	TRBV6-4	NA	TRBJ1-2	10	TGTGCCAGCAGTTACGGTGGCTACACCTTC	CASSYGGYTF
NA	TRBV7-9	NA	TRBJ1-4	14	TGTGCCAGCAGCTTGACAGAAACTAATGAAAAACTGTTTTTT	CASSLTETNEKLFF
NA	TRBV19	TRBD1	TRBJ1-6	16	TGTGCCAGTAGTATATCAGTGGGACAGGGCAATTCACCCCTCCACTTT	CASSISVGQGNSPLHF
NA	TRBV2	NA	TRBJ1-2	16	TGTGCCAGCAGTGTCAATTTTTGGAACACCCAGGGTGGCTACACCTTC	CASSVNFWNTQGGYTF
few	TRBV6-5	NA	TRBJ1-5	15	TGTGCCAGCAGTTCCGTCTTCGGGGGGAATCAGCCCCAGCATTTT	CASSSVFGGNQPQHF
NA	TRBV19	NA	TRBJ1-4	14	TGTGCCAGTAGACGGGGTACAACTAATGAAAAACTGTTTTTT	CASRRGTTNEKLFF
few	TRBV2	TRBD2	TRBJ2-3	12	TGTGCCACGGGACTAGCCGCAGATACGCAGTATTTT	CATGLAADTQYF
few	TRBV6-6	NA	TRBJ1-5	14	TGTGCCACTACCCCTTCCGGGGGAAATCAGCCCCAGCATTTT	CATTPSGGNQPQHF
NA	TRBV4-1	NA	TRBJ2-7	15	TGCGCCAGCAGCCAAGCAGCAGGGGATAACTACGAGCAGTACTTC	CASSQAAGDNYEQYF
NA	TRBV9	NA	TRBJ1-3	13	TGTGCCAGCAGCTCGTCCTCTGGAAACACCATATATTTT	CASSSSSGNTIYF
NA	TRBV5-8	TRBD1	TRBJ1-1	16	TGTGCCAGCAGCTTGGCTCCTTACAGGGGGAGAAATGAAGCTTTCTTT	CASSLAPYRGRNEAFF
NA	TRBV7-2	TRBD1	TRBJ1-1	15	TGTGCCAGCAGCTTCGGGACAGGGGCTTACACTGAAGCTTTCTTT	CASSFGTGAYTEAFF
NA	TRBV11-2	NA	TRBJ1-2	14	TGTGCCAGCAGCTCGTCGGGGGCTAACTATGGCTACACCTTC	CASSSSGANYGYTF
NA	TRBV21-1	NA	TRBJ1-5	12	TGTGCCAGCCCCAGAATCCATCAGCCCCAGCATTTT	CASPRIHQPQHF
NA	TRBV28	TRBD1	TRBJ2-3	15	TGTGCCAGCAGCCCCGACAGGGGGATGACAGATACGCAGTATTTT	CASSPDRGMTDTQYF
NA	TRBV30	TRBD1	TRBJ2-7	14	TGTGCCTGGAGTGTGGCAGGGGGCGCGGGGGAGCAGTACTTC	CAWSVAGGAGEQYF
NA	TRBV7-9	TRBD1	TRBJ2-7	15	TGTGCCAGCAGCCCCGGGACAGGGCGTCCCTACGAGCAGTACTTC	CASSPGTGRPYEQYF
NA	TRBV7-9	TRBD1	TRBJ1-2	14	TGTTCCAGCATGGGACAGGGGAGCGACTATGGCTACACCTTC	CSSMGQGSDYGYTF
NA	TRBV2	NA	TRBJ1-2	14	TGTGCCAGCGCAGGACAAGGTTCCTACTATGGCTACACCTTC	CASAGQGSYYGYTF
NA	TRBV11-1	NA	TRBJ2-1	15	TGTGCCAGCTTTCCCAGACAGAGCTCCTACAATGAGCAGTTCTTC	CASFPRQSSYNEQFF
once	TRBV27	TRBD1	TRBJ2-3	17	TGTGCCAGCAGTTCATACGGGACAGGGATAAGAGCAGATACGCAGTATTTT	CASSSYGTGIRADTQYF
NA	TRBV10-3	TRBD1	TRBJ1-2	13	TGTGCCATCAGTGGGACAGGGGACTATGGCTACACCTTC	CAISGTGDYGYTF
NA	TRBV11-2	TRBD1	TRBJ2-5	17	TGTGCCAGCAGCTCACAATTAGACAGGGTTAATAGAGAGACCCAGTACTTC	CASSSQLDRVNRETQYF
NA	TRBV14	TRBD1	TRBJ1-1	14	TGTGCCAGCCGACAGGGTCCAGGGAACACTGAAGCTTTCTTT	CASRQGPGNTEAFF